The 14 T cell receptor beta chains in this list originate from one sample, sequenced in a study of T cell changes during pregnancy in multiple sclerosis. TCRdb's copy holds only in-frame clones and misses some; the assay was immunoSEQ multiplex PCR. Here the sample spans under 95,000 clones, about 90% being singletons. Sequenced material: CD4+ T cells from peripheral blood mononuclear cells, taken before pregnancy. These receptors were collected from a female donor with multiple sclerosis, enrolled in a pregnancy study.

CDR3 sequence: CASSLNPAGGQDTQYF. In DNA, the CDR3 is TGTGCCAGCAGCTTAAATCCAGCGGGGGGGCAAGATACGCAGTATTTT. The V and J genes are TRBV7-3 and TRBJ2-3, with 10 bases matching TRBD2. CDR3 size: 16 residues. J gave up 5 bases and V 1 base, and 6 bases lay outside the gene matches. CDR1 is SGHTA, CDR2 FQGTGA, per germline.

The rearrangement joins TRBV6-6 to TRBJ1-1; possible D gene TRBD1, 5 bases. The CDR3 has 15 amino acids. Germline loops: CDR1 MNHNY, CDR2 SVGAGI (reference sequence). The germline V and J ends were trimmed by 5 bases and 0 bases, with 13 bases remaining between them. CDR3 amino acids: CASSPPGQLNTEAFF. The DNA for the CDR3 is TGTGCCAGCAGTCCACCAGGACAATTGAACACTGAAGCTTTCTTT.

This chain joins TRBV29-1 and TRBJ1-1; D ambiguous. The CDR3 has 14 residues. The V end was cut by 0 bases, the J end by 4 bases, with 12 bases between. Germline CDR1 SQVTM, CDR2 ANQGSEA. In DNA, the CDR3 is TGCAGCGTTGAAGAGGTTCCCGGAGGCACTGAAGCTTTCTTT. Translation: CSVEEVPGGTEAFF.

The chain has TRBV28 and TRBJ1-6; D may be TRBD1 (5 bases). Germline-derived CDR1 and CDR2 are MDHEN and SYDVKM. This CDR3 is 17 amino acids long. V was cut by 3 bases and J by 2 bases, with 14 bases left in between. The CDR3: CASSFVQGAAYNSPLHF. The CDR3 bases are TGTGCCAGCAGTTTTGTGCAGGGTGCCGCCTATAATTCACCCCTCCACTTT.

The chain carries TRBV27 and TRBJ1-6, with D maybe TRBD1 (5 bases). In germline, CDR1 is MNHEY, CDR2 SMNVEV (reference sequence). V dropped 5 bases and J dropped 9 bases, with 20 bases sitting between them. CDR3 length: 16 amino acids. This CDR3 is CASSRRQFLNISPLHF. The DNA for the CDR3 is TGTGCCAGCAGTCGTCGACAGTTCTTGAATATTTCACCCCTCCACTTT.

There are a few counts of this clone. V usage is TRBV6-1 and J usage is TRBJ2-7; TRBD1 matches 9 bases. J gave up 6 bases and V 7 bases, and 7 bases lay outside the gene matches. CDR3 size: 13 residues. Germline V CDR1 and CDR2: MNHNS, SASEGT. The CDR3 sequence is CASTTGGFLEQYF. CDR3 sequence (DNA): TGTGCCAGCACGACAGGGGGTTTCCTCGAGCAGTACTTC.

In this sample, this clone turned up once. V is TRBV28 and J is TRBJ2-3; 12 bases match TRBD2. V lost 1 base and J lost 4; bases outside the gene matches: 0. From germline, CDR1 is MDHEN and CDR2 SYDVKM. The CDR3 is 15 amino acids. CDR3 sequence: CASSLSSGRADTQYF. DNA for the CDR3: TGTGCCAGCAGTTTATCTAGCGGGAGGGCAGATACGCAGTATTTT.

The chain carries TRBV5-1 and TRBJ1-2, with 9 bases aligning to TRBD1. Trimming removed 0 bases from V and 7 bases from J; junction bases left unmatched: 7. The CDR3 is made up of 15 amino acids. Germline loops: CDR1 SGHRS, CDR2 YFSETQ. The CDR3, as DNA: TGCGCCAGCAGCTTGGCCGCCGGGACAGGGTTTGGCTACACCTTC. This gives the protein CASSLAAGTGFGYTF.

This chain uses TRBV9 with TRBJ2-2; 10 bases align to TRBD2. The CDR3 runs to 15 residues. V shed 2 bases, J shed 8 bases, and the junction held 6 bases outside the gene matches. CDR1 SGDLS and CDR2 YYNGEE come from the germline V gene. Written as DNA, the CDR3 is TGTGCCAGCAGCGTTGGGCTAGCGGGAGCTGGGGAGCTGTTTTTT. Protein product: CASSVGLAGAGELFF.

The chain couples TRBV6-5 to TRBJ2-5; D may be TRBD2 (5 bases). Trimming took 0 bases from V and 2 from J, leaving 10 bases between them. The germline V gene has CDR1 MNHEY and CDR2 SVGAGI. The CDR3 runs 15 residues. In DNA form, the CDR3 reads TGTGCCAGCAGTTACTCTCGGGGTTGGCAAGAGACCCAGTACTTC. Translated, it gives CASSYSRGWQETQYF.

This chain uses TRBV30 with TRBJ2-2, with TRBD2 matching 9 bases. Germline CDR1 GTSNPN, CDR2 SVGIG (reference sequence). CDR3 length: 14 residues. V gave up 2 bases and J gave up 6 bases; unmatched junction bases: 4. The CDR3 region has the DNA TGTGCCTGGAGTACTCTAGCGGGATCCGGGGAGCTGTTTTTT. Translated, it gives CAWSTLAGSGELFF. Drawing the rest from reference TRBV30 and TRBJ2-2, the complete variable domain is SQTIHQWPATLVQPVGSPLSLECTVEGTSNPNLYWYRQAAGRGLQLLFYSVGIGQISSEVPQNLSASRPQDRQFILSSKKLLLSDSGFYLCAWSTLAGSGELFFGEGSRLTVL.

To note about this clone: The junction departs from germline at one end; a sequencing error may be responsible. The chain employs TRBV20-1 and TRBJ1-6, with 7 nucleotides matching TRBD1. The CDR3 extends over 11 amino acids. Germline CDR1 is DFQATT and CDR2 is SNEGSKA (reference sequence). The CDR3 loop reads CSATNLGTAYF. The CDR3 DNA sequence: TGCAGTGCTACAAATCTCGGGACAGCCTACTTT.

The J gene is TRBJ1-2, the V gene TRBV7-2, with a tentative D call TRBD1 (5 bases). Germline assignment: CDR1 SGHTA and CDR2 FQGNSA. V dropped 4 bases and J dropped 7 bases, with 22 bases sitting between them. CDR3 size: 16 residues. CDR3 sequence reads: CASSSSARGSPSGYTF. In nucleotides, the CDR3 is TGTGCCAGCAGCTCATCCGCGCGGGGGAGTCCGTCTGGCTACACCTTC.

The CDR3 is CASSKSGDRNEKLFF. CDR3 DNA: TGTGCCAGCAGTAAAAGCGGGGATCGGAATGAAAAACTGTTTTTT. V is TRBV6-4 and J is TRBJ1-4, with D uncertain. Trimming removed 5 bases at V and 5 bases at J, with 15 bases between. The CDR3 covers 15 residues. Per the germline V gene, CDR1 is MRHNA and CDR2 is SNTAGT.